One T cell receptor (beta chain) is described in this entry. The antigen is not known. Sorted-subset replicate PCR reactions contained roughly 200 ng DNA, corresponding to approximately 30,000 T cell genomes. Method: immunoSEQ multiplex PCR; TCRdb's copy keeps in-frame clones and lacks some. The sample carries some 2,100,000 clones, around 95% recorded once. CD45RA+ naive and CD45RA-negative memory subsets were separated from CD4+ cells. This specimen belongs to a study of shared clonotypes between healthy human individuals. General study findings and limits: Represented diversity, genetic and exposure-history alike, was limited by few donors.

Germline V gene sequence: CDR1 KGHSH, CDR2 LQKENI. V dropped 3 bases and J dropped 10 bases, with 19 bases sitting between them. The CDR3 runs to 16 residues. This clonotype was obtained from a man younger than 35 in good health. Material for sequencing was naive CD4+ T cells sorted from blood. Subset meaning: CD45RA+ positively selected. The chain is built from TRBV18 and TRBJ1-6; possible D gene TRBD1, 6 bases. The CDR3 region has the DNA TGTGCCAGCTCACCGATACAGGGAGGTGGGGAATCACCCCTCCACTTT. Protein: CASSPIQGGGESPLHF.